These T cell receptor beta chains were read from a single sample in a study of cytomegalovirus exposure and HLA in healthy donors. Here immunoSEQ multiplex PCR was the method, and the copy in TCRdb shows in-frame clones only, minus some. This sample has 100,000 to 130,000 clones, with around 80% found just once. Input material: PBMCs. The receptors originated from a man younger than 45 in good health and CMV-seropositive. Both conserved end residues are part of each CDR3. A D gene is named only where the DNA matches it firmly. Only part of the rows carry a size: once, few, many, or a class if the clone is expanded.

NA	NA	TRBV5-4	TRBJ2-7	CASSSNRDGQYF	TGTGCCAGCAGCTCTAACAGGGACGGGCAGTACTTC
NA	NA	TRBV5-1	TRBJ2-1	CASTSKTQGVNEQFF	TGCGCCAGCACCTCAAAAACACAGGGAGTCAATGAGCAGTTCTTC
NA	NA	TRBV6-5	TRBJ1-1	CASSQQLWYTEAFF	TGTGCCAGCAGTCAACAGCTGTGGTACACTGAAGCTTTCTTT
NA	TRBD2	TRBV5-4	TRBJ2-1	CASRRTAGGPYNEQFF	TGTGCCAGCAGACGAACAGCGGGGGGCCCCTACAATGAGCAGTTCTTC
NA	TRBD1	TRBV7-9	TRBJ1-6	CASSDRTGAVISYNSPLHF	TGTGCCAGCAGCGACCGGACAGGGGCCGTGATCTCCTATAATTCACCCCTCCACTTT
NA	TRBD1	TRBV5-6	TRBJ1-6	CASSGGQGNSPLHF	TGTGCCAGCAGCGGGGGACAGGGTAATTCACCCCTCCACTTT
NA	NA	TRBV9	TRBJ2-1	CASSVGGSYNEQFF	TGTGCCAGCAGCGTAGGAGGTTCCTACAATGAGCAGTTCTTC
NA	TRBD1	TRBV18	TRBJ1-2	CASSPVGQGSYGYTF	TGTGCCAGCTCACCAGTCGGACAGGGGAGCTATGGCTACACCTTC
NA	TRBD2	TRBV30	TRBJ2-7	CAWSGLAGYSYEQYF	TGTGCCTGGAGTGGCCTAGCGGGGTACTCCTACGAGCAGTACTTC
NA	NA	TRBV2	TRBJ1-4	CASRRLVATNEKLFF	TGTGCCAGCAGAAGATTAGTTGCAACTAATGAAAAACTGTTTTTT
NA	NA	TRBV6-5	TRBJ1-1	CASSYAGTEAFF	TGTGCCAGCAGTTACGCAGGGACTGAAGCTTTCTTT
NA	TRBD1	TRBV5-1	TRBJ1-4	CASSLSSPGTAATNEKLFF	TGCGCCAGCAGCTTGTCGTCTCCCGGGACAGCCGCAACTAATGAAAAACTGTTTTTT
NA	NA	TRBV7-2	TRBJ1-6	CASRSTTGHPSPLHF	TGTGCCAGCAGATCCACCACAGGGCACCCTTCACCCCTCCACTTT
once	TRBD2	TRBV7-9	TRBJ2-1	CASSLVVAGGLEQFF	TGTGCCAGCAGCTTAGTGGTAGCGGGGGGGCTTGAGCAGTTCTTC
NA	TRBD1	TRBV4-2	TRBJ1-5	CASSHRGQGIQPQHF	TGTGCCAGCAGCCACCGAGGACAGGGAATCCAGCCCCAGCATTTT
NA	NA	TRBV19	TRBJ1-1	CASSRAGTEAFF	TGTGCCAGTAGTAGGGCCGGCACTGAAGCTTTCTTT
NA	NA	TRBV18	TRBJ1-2	CASSPPEGWGYTF	TGTGCCAGCTCACCCCCCGAGGGATGGGGCTACACCTTC
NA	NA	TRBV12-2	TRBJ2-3	CASRLACPGTASTDTQYF	TGTGCAAGTCGCTTAGCATGTCCTGGGACAGCTAGCACAGATACGCAGTATTTT
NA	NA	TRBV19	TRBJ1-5	CASSGQNNQPQHF	TGTGCCAGTTCCGGACAGAATAATCAGCCCCAGCATTTT
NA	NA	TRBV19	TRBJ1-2	CASRAGRGNYGYTF	TGTGCCAGTAGAGCCGGACGGGGAAACTACGGCTACACCTTC
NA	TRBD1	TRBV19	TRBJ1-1	CASSTDRTGGNTEAFF	TGTGCCAGTAGTACAGATCGAACAGGGGGAAACACTGAAGCTTTCTTT
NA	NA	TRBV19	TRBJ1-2	CASRGGDGPLSYGYTF	TGTGCCAGTCGTGGGGGGGACGGACCCCTTAGCTATGGCTACACCTTC
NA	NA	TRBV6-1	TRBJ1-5	CASSEIPGGAQHF	TGTGCCAGCAGTGAAATTCCCGGCGGCGCCCAGCATTTT
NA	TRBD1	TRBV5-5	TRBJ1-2	CASSPRQGDVDYGYTF	TGTGCCAGCAGCCCCCGACAGGGGGACGTAGACTATGGCTACACCTTC
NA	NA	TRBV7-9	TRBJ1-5	CASSSVGGNNQPQHF	TGTGCCAGCAGTTCAGTAGGGGGAAACAATCAGCCCCAGCATTTT
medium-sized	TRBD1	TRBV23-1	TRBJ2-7	CASSHLGTEGREQYF	TGCGCCAGCAGTCACCTCGGGACAGAGGGGAGAGAGCAGTACTTC
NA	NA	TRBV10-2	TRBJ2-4	CASSSLDLAKNIQYF	TGCGCCAGCAGTTCACTAGATCTAGCCAAAAACATTCAGTACTTC
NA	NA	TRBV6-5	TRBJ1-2	CASSPQGSGYGYTF	TGTGCCAGCAGTCCACAGGGTTCGGGGTATGGCTACACCTTC
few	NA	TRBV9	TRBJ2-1	CASSPRTVRDEQFF	TGTGCCAGCAGCCCTCGGACAGTCCGGGATGAGCAGTTCTTC
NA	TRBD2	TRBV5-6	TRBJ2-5	CASSLEVSGAYQETQYF	TGTGCCAGCAGCTTGGAGGTTAGCGGGGCGTACCAAGAGACCCAGTACTTC
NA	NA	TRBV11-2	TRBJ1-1	CASTYSGKETEAFF	TGTGCCAGCACCTACAGCGGAAAGGAGACTGAAGCTTTCTTT
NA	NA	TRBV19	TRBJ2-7	CASTGWGGDEQYF	TGTGCCAGTACTGGATGGGGGGGCGACGAGCAGTACTTC
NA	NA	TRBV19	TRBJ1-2	CASSRDINYGYTF	TGTGCCAGTAGTCGGGACATTAACTATGGCTACACCTTC
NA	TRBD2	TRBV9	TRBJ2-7	CASRRVAGDSSYEQYF	TGTGCCAGCAGGAGGGTAGCGGGGGACAGCTCCTACGAGCAGTACTTC
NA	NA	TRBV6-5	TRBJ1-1	CASSYRLINTEAFF	TGTGCCAGCAGTTATAGACTGATAAACACTGAAGCTTTCTTT
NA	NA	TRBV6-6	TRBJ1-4	CASSYPGATNEKLFF	TGTGCCAGCAGTTACCCCGGGGCAACTAATGAAAAACTGTTTTTT
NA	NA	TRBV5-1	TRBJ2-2	CASSPGGGSLNTGELFF	TGCGCCAGCAGCCCCGGAGGGGGCAGTTTGAACACCGGGGAGCTGTTTTTT
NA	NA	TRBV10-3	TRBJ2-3	CAISPTGISSTDTQYF	TGTGCCATCAGTCCCACAGGGATATCTAGCACAGATACGCAGTATTTT
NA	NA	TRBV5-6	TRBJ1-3	CASSLVDWNTIYF	TGTGCCAGCAGCTTGGTAGATTGGAACACCATATATTTT
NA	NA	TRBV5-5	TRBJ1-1	CASSLATAEAFF	TGTGCCAGCAGCTTGGCTACCGCTGAAGCTTTCTTT
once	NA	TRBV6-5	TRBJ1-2	CASSSTRIRGGYTF	TGTGCCAGCAGTTCCACCCGCATAAGGGGTGGCTACACCTTC
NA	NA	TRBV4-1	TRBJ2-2	CASSPEKDMYTGELFF	TGCGCCAGCAGCCCAGAAAAGGACATGTACACCGGGGAGCTGTTTTTT
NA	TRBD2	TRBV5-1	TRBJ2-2	CASSLERGDGELFF	TGCGCCAGCAGCTTGGAGCGGGGGGACGGGGAGCTGTTTTTT
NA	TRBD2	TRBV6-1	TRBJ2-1	CASSEANAGGHEQFF	TGTGCCAGCAGTGAAGCGAATGCGGGGGGGCACGAGCAGTTCTTC
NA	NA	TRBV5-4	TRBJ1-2	CASSSGGLYNGYTF	TGTGCCAGCAGCTCCGGGGGACTCTATAATGGCTACACCTTC
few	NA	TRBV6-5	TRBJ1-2	CASSYLSNYGYTF	TGTGCCAGCAGTTATTTATCGAACTATGGCTACACCTTC
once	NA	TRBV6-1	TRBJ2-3	CASSDWDSLQDTQYF	TGTGCCAGCAGTGATTGGGACTCACTCCAGGATACGCAGTATTTT
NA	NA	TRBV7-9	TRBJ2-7	CASSFPPTGFNEQYF	TGTGCCAGCAGCTTTCCGCCGACGGGTTTTAACGAGCAGTACTTC
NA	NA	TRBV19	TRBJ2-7	CASSTSRGHYEQYF	TGTGCCAGTAGTACCTCTCGTGGGCACTACGAGCAGTACTTC
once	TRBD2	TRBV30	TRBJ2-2	CACPRTSGITGELFF	TGTGCCTGCCCCCGGACTAGCGGGATCACCGGGGAGCTGTTTTTT
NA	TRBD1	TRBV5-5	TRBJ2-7	CASSWTGLLIYEQYF	TGTGCCAGCAGCTGGACAGGCCTACTAATCTACGAGCAGTACTTC
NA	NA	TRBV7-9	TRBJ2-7	CASSLEWAGEQYF	TGTGCCAGCAGCTTAGAGTGGGCAGGGGAGCAGTACTTC
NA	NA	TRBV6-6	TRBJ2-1	CATKLSLIDEQFF	TGTGCCACCAAACTAAGTTTAATCGATGAGCAGTTCTTC
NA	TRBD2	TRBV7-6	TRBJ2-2	CASSLWMSGGQTGELFF	TGTGCCAGCAGCTTATGGATGAGCGGGGGCCAAACCGGGGAGCTGTTTTTT
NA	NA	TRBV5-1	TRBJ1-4	CASSFTQGPNEKLFF	TGCGCCAGCAGCTTCACACAGGGACCTAATGAAAAACTGTTTTTT
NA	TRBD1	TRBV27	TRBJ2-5	CASRTRQGVWETQYF	TGTGCCAGCAGGACAAGACAGGGAGTTTGGGAGACCCAGTACTTC